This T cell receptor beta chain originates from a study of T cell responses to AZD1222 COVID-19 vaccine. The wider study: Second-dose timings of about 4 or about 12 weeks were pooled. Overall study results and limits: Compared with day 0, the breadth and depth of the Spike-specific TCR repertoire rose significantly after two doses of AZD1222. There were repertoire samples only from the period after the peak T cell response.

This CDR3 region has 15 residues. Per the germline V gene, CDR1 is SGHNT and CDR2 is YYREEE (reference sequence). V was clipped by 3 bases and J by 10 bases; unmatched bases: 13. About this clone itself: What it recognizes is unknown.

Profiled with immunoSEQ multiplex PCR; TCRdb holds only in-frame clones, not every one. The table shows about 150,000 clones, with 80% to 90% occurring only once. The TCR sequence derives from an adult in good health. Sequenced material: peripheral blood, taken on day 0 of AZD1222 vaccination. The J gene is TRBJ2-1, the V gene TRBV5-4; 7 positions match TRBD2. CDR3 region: CASSSAGLPPGEQFF. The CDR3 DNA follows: TGTGCCAGCAGCTCAGCGGGGCTGCCGCCGGGGGAGCAGTTCTTC.